This T cell receptor (beta chain) was documented in a study of CXCR3-negative and CXCR3-positive naive CD8 T cells (dated by TCRdb to between 2018 and 2021). Background on the whole study: About 150 million TRB reads were obtained in total, roughly 1.5 +/- 0.3 million reads per library. TRBV-TRBJ cluster analysis included naive subsets from a handful of donors and memory cells from 3 donors. Data from around ten donors, pooled across two independent experiments, went into the diversity and physicochemical repertoire analyses. Overall study outcomes, separate from this receptor: Naive CXCR3-negative and CXCR3-positive cells from the same donor showed similar TRBV-TRBJ usage, whereas memory cells showed distinct patterns. Because surface CD5, which has been linked to self-reactivity in mice, was comparable between naive subsets, TCR interaction strength was also inferred from TRB CDR3 physicochemical properties. Repertoire diversity was comparably high in both naive subsets but much lower in memory CD8+ T cells. CXCR3 expression partially decreased after cryopreservation, so most assays used freshly isolated PBMCs.

A note on this clonotype: Its antigen is currently not known.

The sample was run on a NextSeq 550. The Human TCR Profiling Kit (MiLaboratory) was used to make UMI-labeled 5' RACE TRB cDNA libraries. The full amount of extracted RNA was used for cDNA synthesis, and the full amount of resulting cDNA was used for PCR amplification. Libraries were prepared in parallel with an identical number of PCR cycles. The authors' analysis ran thus. With a requirement of at least two reads per UMI, MIGEC and MiXCR extracted about 52,000 +/- 9,100 unique UMI-labeled TRB cDNA molecules per library. An average of 40,000 +/- 10,000 functional in-frame TRB CDR3 nucleotide clonotypes without stop codons was found per library. Diversity metrics, including normalized Shannon-Wiener and Chao1, were computed in VDJtools after downsampling to 5000 UMI-labeled TRB molecules per sample. VDJtools was used to calculate clonotype-size-weighted physicochemical properties of the central five CDR3 residues, namely interaction energy, strength, volume and Kidera factor 4. The reads were reprocessed in TCRdb, with one entry per CDR3 protein sequence and no accompanying DNA. The V and J calls follow TCRdb's processing rather than the paper's. This sample's table carries about 40,000 distinct CDR3 sequences. The ten largest make up around a tenth of the sample.

From a lookup of the germline V gene, CDR1 and CDR2 are SGHRS and YFSETQ. The CDR3 contains 16 residues, cysteine and phenylalanine counted. The protein alone is recorded here. Each CD8+ T cell subset was flow-sorted in triplicate, and 300,000 or so cells per subset were placed directly into RLT lysis buffer. Standard density gradient centrifugation was used to isolate peripheral blood mononuclear cells from buffy coats. Total RNA was extracted from sorted cells using an RNeasy Mini Kit. Input material: memory CD8+ T cells from blood. The cell subset or site tag for this specimen amounts to: conventional CD8+ memory T cells (TMEM), sorted as controls. The chain joins TRBV5-1 to TRBJ2-2; without DNA, the TCRdb call of TRBD1 cannot be checked. The receptor was derived from a human donor in good health. Some clones in this sample may be carry-over from other donors' samples. The CDR3 has the sequence CASSLEGTGHPGELFF.